Sequencing of this T cell receptor (beta chain) was carried out in a study of beta chain features in type 1 diabetes. Study outcomes and limitations: Fewer junction insertions and more nucleotide deletions appeared in type 1 diabetes patients.

Expressed TCRB transcripts were sequenced after all isolated RNA was converted to cDNA. The data were produced by immunoSEQ multiplex PCR, yet TCRdb's version contains in-frame clones alone and is incomplete. Of 140,000 to 150,000 clones in the sample, roughly 10% were seen once. On this clone itself: The antigen is undetermined.

This receptor was obtained from a man younger than 35 in good health. Sequencing was carried out using naive CD4+ T cells from blood.

CDR3 sequence: CASSLGGAPKNIQYF. The CDR3 DNA sequence: TGTGCCAGCAGTTTAGGGGGCGCTCCCAAAAACATTCAGTACTTC. V is TRBV27 and J is TRBJ2-4, with D possibly TRBD1 on 6 matching bases. Germline CDR1 is MNHEY and CDR2 is SMNVEV (reference sequence). The CDR3 is made up of 15 amino acids. The V gene lost 2 bases and the J gene lost 2 bases, with 10 bases spanning the gap.